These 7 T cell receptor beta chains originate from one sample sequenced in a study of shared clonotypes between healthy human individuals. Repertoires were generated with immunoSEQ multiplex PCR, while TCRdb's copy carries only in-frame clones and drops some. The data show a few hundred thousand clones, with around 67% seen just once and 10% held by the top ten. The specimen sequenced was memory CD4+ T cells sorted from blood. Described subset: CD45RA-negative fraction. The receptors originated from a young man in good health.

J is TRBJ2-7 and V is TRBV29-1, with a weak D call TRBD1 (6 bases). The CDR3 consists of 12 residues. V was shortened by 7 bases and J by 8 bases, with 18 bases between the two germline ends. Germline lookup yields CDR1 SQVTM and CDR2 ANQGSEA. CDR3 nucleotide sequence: TGCAGCGCGACCTCGGACAGAGGGAAGCAGTACTTC. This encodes CSATSDRGKQYF.

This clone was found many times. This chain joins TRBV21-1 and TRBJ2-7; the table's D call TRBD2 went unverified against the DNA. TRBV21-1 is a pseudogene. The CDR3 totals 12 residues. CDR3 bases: TGTGCCAGCAGCAAAGATACGGGTGAGCAGTACTTC. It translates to CASSKDTGEQYF.

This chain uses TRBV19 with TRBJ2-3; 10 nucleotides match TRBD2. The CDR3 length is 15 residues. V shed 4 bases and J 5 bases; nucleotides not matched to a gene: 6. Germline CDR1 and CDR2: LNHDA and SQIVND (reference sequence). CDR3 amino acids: CASSNLAGAGDTQYF. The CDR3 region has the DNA TGTGCCAGTAGTAATCTAGCGGGAGCGGGAGATACGCAGTATTTT.

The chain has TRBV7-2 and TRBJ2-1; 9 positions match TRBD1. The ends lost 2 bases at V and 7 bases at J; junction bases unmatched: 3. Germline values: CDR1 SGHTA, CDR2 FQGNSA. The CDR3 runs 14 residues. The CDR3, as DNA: TGTGCCAGCAGCTTATTACAGGGGGCGAATGAGCAGTTCTTC. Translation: CASSLLQGANEQFF.

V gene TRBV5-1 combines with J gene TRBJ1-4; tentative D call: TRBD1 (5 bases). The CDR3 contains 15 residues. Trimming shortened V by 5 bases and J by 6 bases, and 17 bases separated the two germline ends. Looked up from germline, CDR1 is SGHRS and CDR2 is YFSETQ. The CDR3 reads CASRLGVGPDEKLFF. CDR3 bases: TGCGCCAGCAGACTGGGGGTTGGACCGGATGAAAAACTGTTTTTT.

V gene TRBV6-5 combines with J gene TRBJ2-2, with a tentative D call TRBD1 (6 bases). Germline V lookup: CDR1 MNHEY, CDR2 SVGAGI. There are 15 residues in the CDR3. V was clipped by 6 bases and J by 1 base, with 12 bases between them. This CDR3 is CASRYTGRNTGELFF. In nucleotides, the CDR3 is TGTGCCAGCAGGTATACAGGGAGGAACACCGGGGAGCTGTTTTTT.

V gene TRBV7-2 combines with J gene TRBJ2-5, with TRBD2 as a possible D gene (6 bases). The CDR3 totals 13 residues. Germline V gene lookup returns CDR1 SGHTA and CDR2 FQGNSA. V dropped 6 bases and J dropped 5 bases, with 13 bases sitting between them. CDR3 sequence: CASSPAGRETQYF. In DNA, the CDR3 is TGTGCCAGCAGTCCGGCGGGAAGGGAGACCCAGTACTTC.